Presented here are 19 T cell receptor beta chains from one specimen sequenced in a study of shared clonotypes between healthy human individuals. TCRdb's copy holds only in-frame clones and misses some; the assay was immunoSEQ multiplex PCR. Among 950,000 to 1,300,000 clones listed, around four fifths were seen once. The specimen sequenced was memory CD4+ T cells sorted from blood. Described subset: CD45RA-negative fraction. These receptor sequences come from a man aged 18 to 29 in good health.

The rearrangement links TRBV5-5 to TRBJ2-2, with D perhaps assigned TRBD1 or TRBD2 (6 bases each). The CDR3 length is 16 residues. V lost 1 base to trimming and J lost 3 bases, with 13 bases between them. The germline V gene encodes CDR1 SGHKS and CDR2 YYEKEE (reference sequence). CDR3 DNA: TGTGCCAGCAGCTTGTTGGGGGGCTCGGACACCGGGGAGCTGTTTTTT. It codes for CASSLLGGSDTGELFF.

CDR3 DNA sequence: TGCAGCTTAGACAGGGCCAATGAGCAGTTCTTC. Protein: CSLDRANEQFF. The J gene is TRBJ2-1, the V gene TRBV20-1; 7 nucleotides agree with TRBD1. The CDR3 covers 11 residues. Germline assignment: CDR1 DFQATT and CDR2 SNEGSKA (reference sequence).

The chain joins TRBV27 to TRBJ1-1; TRBD1 is a possible D gene (5 bases). In germline, CDR1 is MNHEY, CDR2 SMNVEV (reference sequence). There are 13 residues in the CDR3. V shed 4 bases and J shed 11 bases, with 17 bases lying between them. In DNA form, the CDR3 reads TGTGCCAGCAGTTCCCCGGGGCCCGGATTTGCTTTCTTT. It yields the protein CASSSPGPGFAFF.

The rearrangement links TRBV5-1 to TRBJ1-1; 9 nucleotides match TRBD1. The CDR3 covers 14 residues. The V gene end was trimmed by 5 bases and the J gene end by 6 bases; junction bases not matched to a gene: 8. CDR1 SGHRS and CDR2 YFSETQ come from the germline V gene. Here the CDR3 reads CASRPGTGSSEAFF. The CDR3 DNA reads as TGCGCCAGCAGACCCGGGACAGGGAGTTCTGAAGCTTTCTTT.

The gene calls are TRBV4-2 and TRBJ2-3, with D unclear. Germline CDR1 reads LGHNA; CDR2 reads YNFKEQ. V lost 0 bases and J 7 bases, leaving 14 bases between the germline ends. This CDR3 is 15 amino acids long. The CDR3 DNA reads as TGTGCCAGCAGCCAAGAAGTCGGAACGGTCAATACGCAGTATTTT. It codes for CASSQEVGTVNTQYF.

The V and J genes are TRBV30 and TRBJ2-7; 9 bases are a match to TRBD1. The J segment lost 2 bases and the V segment lost 4 bases, leaving 6 bases of the junction unmatched. The CDR3 contains 14 residues. CDR1 and CDR2 from the germline V gene are GTSNPN and SVGIG (reference sequence). This CDR3 reads CAWKWGTGTYEQYF. Written as DNA, the CDR3 is TGTGCCTGGAAGTGGGGGACAGGGACCTACGAGCAGTACTTC.

This chain connects TRBV6-6 to TRBJ1-5, with 7 bases that match TRBD1. Germline CDR1 MNHNY, CDR2 SVGAGI (reference sequence). This CDR3 comprises 14 residues. The J segment lost 6 bases and the V segment lost 6 bases, leaving 8 bases of the junction unmatched. Here the CDR3 reads CASRGTASGQPQHF. CDR3 bases: TGTGCCAGCAGGGGGACAGCCTCAGGTCAGCCCCAGCATTTT.

Turning to this clone: This sample includes further DNA sequences coding for the same CDR3. The chain links TRBV5-1 to TRBJ1-2; no definite D call. V was shortened by 0 bases and J by 3 bases, with 6 bases between the two germline ends. In germline, CDR1 is SGHRS, CDR2 YFSETQ. The CDR3 is 13 residues long. This CDR3 is CASSLAGDYGYTF. The CDR3 coding sequence is TGCGCCAGCAGCTTGGCAGGCGACTATGGCTACACCTTC.

The CDR3 DNA reads as TGTGCTAGTGGCCCACCTGGGGTAATCGCAGATACGCAGTATTTT. Residues: CASGPPGVIADTQYF. The chain is built from TRBV12-5 and TRBJ2-3; D gene unclear. V lost 6 bases to trimming and J lost 4 bases, with 17 bases between them. The CDR3 extends over 15 amino acids. Germline-derived CDR1 and CDR2 are LGHNT and FRNRAP.

The chain recombines TRBV27 with TRBJ1-6; no clear D gene. The germline V and J ends were trimmed by 0 bases and 5 bases, with 11 bases remaining between them. The V gene's germline CDR1 is MNHEY and CDR2 SMNVEV (reference sequence). The CDR3 consists of 16 residues. In DNA, the CDR3 is TGTGCCAGCAGTTTATCGGGCTTGAGGGATAATTCACCCCTCCACTTT. Translated, it gives CASSLSGLRDNSPLHF.

The chain uses TRBV6-5 and TRBJ2-2; possibly TRBD2 for D (5 bases). The CDR3 totals 15 residues. Trimming removed 3 bases at V and 3 bases at J, with 11 bases between. Germline-derived CDR1 and CDR2 are MNHEY and SVGAGI. The CDR3: CASSYDGKHTGELFF. For the CDR3, the DNA is TGTGCCAGCAGTTATGACGGGAAGCACACCGGGGAGCTGTTTTTT.

This clone has a handful of counts. The genes are TRBV7-2 and TRBJ1-4; TRBD1 agrees at 8 bases. The germline CDR1 and CDR2 sequences are SGHTA and FQGNSA. The CDR3 loop spans 13 amino acids. V lost 4 bases, J lost 12 bases, and 7 bases stayed unmatched. The CDR3 is CASSYNRGWQLFF. Written as DNA, the CDR3 is TGTGCCAGCAGCTATAACAGGGGGTGGCAACTGTTTTTT.

The chain couples TRBV23-1 to TRBJ2-7; tentative D call: TRBD1 (6 bases). TRBV23-1 has ORF status, its function being uncertain. V was cut by 0 bases and J by 0 bases, with 12 bases left in between. The CDR3 has 16 amino acids. The CDR3 coding sequence is TGCGCCAGCAGTCAATCGAACACAGGGAACTCCTACGAGCAGTACTTC. Translating it yields CASSQSNTGNSYEQYF.

The V call is TRBV10-2, the J call TRBJ1-4; D remains ambiguous. The CDR3 loop spans 13 amino acids. Trimming pared 0 bases from V and 6 bases from J, leaving 5 bases between. The germline V gene has CDR1 WSHSY and CDR2 SAAADI. The CDR3 DNA sequence: TGCGCCAGCAGTGAGTCGATTTATGAAAAACTGTTTTTT. Its protein product is CASSESIYEKLFF.

This clone was detected only once. This chain uses TRBV28 with TRBJ1-1; 8 nucleotides match TRBD1. Germline V lookup: CDR1 MDHEN, CDR2 SYDVKM. Losses at the gene ends were 7 bases for V and 0 bases for J; bases not matched to a gene: 19. The CDR3 length is 19 residues. The CDR3 DNA is TGTGCCAGCATCACCGCCGGGGGGGACAGGAGATTCATGAACACTGAAGCTTTCTTT. This encodes CASITAGGDRRFMNTEAFF.

V is TRBV7-8 and J is TRBJ2-7; 7 bases map to TRBD2. V gave up 6 bases and J gave up 5 bases; unmatched junction bases: 10. Germline lookup yields CDR1 SGHVS and CDR2 FQNEAQ. The CDR3 consists of 14 residues. Here the CDR3 DNA reads TGTGCCAGCAGTTCCGGGACTATACAGAACGAGCAGTACTTC. It yields the protein CASSSGTIQNEQYF.

This clone turned up a few times. Additional DNA sequences in this sample encode the identical CDR3. The genes are TRBV9 and TRBJ1-6; a weak D match, TRBD1 (5 bases). Trimming shortened V by 0 bases and J by 9 bases, and 10 bases separated the two germline ends. The CDR3 loop spans 14 amino acids. Germline V gives CDR1 SGDLS, CDR2 YYNGEE. CDR3 loop: CASSVAQGGSPLHF. DNA of the CDR3: TGTGCCAGCAGCGTAGCCCAGGGTGGTTCACCCCTCCACTTT. The full variable domain, with the rest looked up from reference TRBV9 and TRBJ1-6, is DSGVTQTPKHLITATGQRVTLRCSPRSGDLSVYWYQQSLDQGLQFLIQYYNGEERAKGNILERFSAQQFPDLHSELNLSSLELGDSALYFCASSVAQGGSPLHFGNGTRLTVT.

DNA of the CDR3: TGTGCCAGCAGCAGAACAGGGACCACCGGGGAGCTGTTTTTT. Residues: CASSRTGTTGELFF. The chain carries TRBV11-2 and TRBJ2-2; tentatively, D is TRBD1 (6 bases). With 5 bases removed from V and 4 bases from J, the gap between germline ends came to 11 bases. The CDR3 totals 14 residues. Germline V gene lookup returns CDR1 SGHAT and CDR2 FQNNGV.

V and J are TRBV6-1 and TRBJ2-3; weak D call: TRBD1 (6 bases). Germline CDR1 MNHNS, CDR2 SASEGT. V was pared by 4 bases and J by 6 bases, with 17 bases between. The CDR3 totals 15 residues. The CDR3 loop is CASSAIGGPLDTQYF. The CDR3 nucleotides read TGTGCCAGCAGTGCTATAGGGGGACCCCTGGATACGCAGTATTTT.